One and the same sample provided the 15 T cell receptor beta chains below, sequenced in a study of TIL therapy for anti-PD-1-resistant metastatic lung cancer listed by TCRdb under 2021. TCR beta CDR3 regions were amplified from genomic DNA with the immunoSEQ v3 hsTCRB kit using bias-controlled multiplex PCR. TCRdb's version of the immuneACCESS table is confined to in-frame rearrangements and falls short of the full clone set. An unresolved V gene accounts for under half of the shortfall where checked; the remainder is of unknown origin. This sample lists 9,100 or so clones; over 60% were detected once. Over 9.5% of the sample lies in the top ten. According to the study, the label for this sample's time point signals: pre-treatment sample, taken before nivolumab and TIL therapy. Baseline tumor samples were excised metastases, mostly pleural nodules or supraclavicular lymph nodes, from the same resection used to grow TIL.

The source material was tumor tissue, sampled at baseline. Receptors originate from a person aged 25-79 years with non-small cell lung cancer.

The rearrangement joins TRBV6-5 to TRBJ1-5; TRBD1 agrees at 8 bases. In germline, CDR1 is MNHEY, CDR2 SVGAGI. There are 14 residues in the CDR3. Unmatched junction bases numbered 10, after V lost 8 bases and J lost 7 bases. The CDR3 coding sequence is TGTGCCAGCGGATCATCAGGGGGCGGCCAGCCCCAGCATTTT. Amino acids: CASGSSGGGQPQHF.

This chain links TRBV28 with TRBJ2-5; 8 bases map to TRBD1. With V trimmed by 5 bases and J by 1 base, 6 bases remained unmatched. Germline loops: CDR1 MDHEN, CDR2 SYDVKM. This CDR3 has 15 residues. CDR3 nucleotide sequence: TGTGCCAGCAGTACGACAGGGGAAGGCCAAGAGACCCAGTACTTC. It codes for CASSTTGEGQETQYF.

CDR3 protein: CASSRGPENSPLHF. The DNA of the CDR3 is TGTGCCAGTAGTCGAGGACCCGAGAATTCACCCCTCCACTTT. The chain employs TRBV19 and TRBJ1-6; D remains unclear. Trimming stripped 5 bases from V and 7 bases from J, with 12 bases between. There are 14 residues in the CDR3. CDR1 and CDR2 from the germline V gene are LNHDA and SQIVND (reference sequence).

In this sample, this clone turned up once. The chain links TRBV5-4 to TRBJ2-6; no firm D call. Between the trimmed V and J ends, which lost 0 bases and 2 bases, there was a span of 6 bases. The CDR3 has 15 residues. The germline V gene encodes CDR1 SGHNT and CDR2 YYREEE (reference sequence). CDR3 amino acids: CASSLGLPGANVLTF. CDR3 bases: TGTGCCAGCAGCTTGGGGTTGCCTGGGGCCAACGTCCTGACTTTC.

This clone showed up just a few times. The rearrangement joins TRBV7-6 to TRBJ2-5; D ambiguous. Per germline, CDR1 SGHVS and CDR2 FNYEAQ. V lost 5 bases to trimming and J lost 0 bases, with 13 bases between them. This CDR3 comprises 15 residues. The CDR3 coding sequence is TGTGCCAGCAGCCGCCGGGCAGGCTACCAAGAGACCCAGTACTTC. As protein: CASSRRAGYQETQYF.

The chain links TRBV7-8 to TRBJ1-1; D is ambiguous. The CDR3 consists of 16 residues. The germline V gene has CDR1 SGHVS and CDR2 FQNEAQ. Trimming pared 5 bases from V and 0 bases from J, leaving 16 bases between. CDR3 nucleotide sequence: TGTGCCAGCAGCCCCAAAGAAGGACGGATGAACACTGAAGCTTTCTTT. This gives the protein CASSPKEGRMNTEAFF.

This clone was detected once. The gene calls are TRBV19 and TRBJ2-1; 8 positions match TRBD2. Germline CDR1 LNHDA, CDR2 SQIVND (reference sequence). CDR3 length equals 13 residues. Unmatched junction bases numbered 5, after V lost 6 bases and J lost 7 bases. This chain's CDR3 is CASSGGAINEQFF. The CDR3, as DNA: TGTGCCAGTAGCGGGGGGGCTATTAATGAGCAGTTCTTC.

The CDR3 bases are TGTGCCAGCAGGGGTAATAGCAATCAGCCCCAGCATTTT. Protein: CASRGNSNQPQHF. This chain connects TRBV6-5 to TRBJ1-5, with no clear D. The V gene's germline CDR1 is MNHEY and CDR2 SVGAGI. Trimming left V 6 bases short and J 0 bases short, with 6 bases between. This CDR3 is 13 amino acids long.

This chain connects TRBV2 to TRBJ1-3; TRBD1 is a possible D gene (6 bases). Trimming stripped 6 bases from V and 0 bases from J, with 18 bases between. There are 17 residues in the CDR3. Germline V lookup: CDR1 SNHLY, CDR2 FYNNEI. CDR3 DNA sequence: TGTGCCAGCAGCTTACTACAGGGAGCGCTCTCTGGAAACACCATATATTTT. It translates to CASSLLQGALSGNTIYF.

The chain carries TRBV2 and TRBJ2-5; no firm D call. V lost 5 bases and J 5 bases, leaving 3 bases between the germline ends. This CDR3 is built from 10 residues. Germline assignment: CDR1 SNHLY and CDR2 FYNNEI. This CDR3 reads CASSRETQYF. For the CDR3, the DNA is TGTGCCAGCAGTCGTGAGACCCAGTACTTC.

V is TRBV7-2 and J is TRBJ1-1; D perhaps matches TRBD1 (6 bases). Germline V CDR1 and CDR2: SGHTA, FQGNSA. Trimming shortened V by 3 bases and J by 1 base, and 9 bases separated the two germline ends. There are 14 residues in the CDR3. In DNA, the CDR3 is TGTGCCAGCAGCTTTCAGGGGCAGAACACTGAAGCTTTCTTT. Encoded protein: CASSFQGQNTEAFF.

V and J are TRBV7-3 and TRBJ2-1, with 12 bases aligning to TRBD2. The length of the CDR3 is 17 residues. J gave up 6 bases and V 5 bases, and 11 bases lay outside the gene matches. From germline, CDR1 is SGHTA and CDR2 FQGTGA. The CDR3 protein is CASSLSLTSGSLNEQFF. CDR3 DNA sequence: TGTGCCAGCAGCCTCTCTCTGACTAGCGGGAGTCTCAATGAGCAGTTCTTC. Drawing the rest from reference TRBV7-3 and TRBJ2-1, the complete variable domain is GAGVSQTPSNKVTEKGKYVELRCDPISGHTALYWYRQSLGQGPEFLIYFQGTGAADDSGLPNDRFFAVRPEGSVSTLKIQRTERGDSAVYLCASSLSLTSGSLNEQFFGPGTRLTVL.

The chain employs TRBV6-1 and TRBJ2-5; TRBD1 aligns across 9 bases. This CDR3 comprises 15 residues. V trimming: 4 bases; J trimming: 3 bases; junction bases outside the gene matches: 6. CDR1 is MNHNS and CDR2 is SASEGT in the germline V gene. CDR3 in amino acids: CASSVRQGGKETQYF. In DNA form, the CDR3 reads TGTGCCAGCAGTGTAAGACAGGGGGGGAAAGAGACCCAGTACTTC.

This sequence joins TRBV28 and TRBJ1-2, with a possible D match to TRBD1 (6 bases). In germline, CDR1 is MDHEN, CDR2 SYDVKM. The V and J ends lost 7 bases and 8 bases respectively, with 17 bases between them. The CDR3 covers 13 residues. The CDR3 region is CASTSQGMVGYTF. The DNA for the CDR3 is TGTGCCAGCACATCACAGGGAATGGTCGGCTACACCTTC.

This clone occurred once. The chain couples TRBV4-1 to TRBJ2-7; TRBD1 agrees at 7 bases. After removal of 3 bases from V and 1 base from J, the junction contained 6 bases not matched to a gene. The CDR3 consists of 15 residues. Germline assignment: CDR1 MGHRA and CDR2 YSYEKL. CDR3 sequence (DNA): TGCGCCAGCAGCCAGGCTGACAGGGTATCCTACGAGCAGTACTTC. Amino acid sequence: CASSQADRVSYEQYF.